This T cell receptor beta chain was identified during a study of blood T cell repertoires in COVID-19. Study information: Specimens from acute and convalescent COVID-19 originated in the United States, Italy and Spain. The analysed material was cDNA or gDNA that came from T cells, B-cell-depleted T cells, or PBMCs.

Authors' analysis steps: Estimation of nucleated cell counts was performed using reference gene primer amplification. TCRdb keeps only in-frame clones here, not all; method: immunoSEQ multiplex PCR. V, J and clone size were drawn from that table, and D and trimming were deduced from the DNA. The repertoire holds roughly 280,000 clones, with around 90% as singletons. In germline, CDR1 is MNHEY, CDR2 SVGEGT. Trimming cost V 4 bases and J 4 bases; bases outside gene matches: 3. This CDR3 spans 14 amino acids. It was during active infection that Seattle patients were enrolled and then longitudinally followed. This clone has just a few counts.

The sequenced sample was peripheral blood. This chain uses TRBV6-2 or TRBV6-3 with TRBJ2-3; 9 nucleotides agree with TRBD2. The TCR originated in a woman aged 55-70 years with COVID-19, enrolled during active disease. CDR3 nucleotide sequence: TGTGCCAGCAGTTTGGGACTAGCTCCAGATACGCAGTATTTT. Its translation: CASSLGLAPDTQYF.